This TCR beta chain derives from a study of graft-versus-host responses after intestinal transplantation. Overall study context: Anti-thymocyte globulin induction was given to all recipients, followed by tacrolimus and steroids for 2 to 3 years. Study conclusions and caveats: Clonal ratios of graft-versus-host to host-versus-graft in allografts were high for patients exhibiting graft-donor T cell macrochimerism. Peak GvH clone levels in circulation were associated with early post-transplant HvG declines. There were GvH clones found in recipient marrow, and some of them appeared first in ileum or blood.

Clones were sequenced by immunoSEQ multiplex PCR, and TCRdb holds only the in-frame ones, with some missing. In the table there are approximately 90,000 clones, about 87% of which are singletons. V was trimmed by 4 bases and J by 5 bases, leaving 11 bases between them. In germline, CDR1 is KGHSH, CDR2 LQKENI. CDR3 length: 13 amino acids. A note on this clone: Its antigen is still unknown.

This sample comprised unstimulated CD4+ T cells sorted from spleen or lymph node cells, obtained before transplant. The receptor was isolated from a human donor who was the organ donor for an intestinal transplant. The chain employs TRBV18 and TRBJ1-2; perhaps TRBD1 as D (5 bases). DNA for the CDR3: TGTGCCAGCTCACGAGACAGCTCTTATGGCTACACCTTC. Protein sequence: CASSRDSSYGYTF.